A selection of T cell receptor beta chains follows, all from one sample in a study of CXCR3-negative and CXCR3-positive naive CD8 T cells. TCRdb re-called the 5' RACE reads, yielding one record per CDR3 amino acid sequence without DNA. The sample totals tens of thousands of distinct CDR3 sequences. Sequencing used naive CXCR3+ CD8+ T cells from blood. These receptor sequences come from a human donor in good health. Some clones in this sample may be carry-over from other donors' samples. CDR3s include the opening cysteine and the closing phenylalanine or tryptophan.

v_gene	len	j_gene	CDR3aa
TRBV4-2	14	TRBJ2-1	CASSQGDSSDEQFF
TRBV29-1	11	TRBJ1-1	CTTASNTEALF
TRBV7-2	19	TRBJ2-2	CASSLDQGAPWRNTGELFF
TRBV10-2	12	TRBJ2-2	CASGEGAGELFF
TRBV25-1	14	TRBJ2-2	CASSELLRAGELFF
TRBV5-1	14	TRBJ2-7	CASSYGTGTYEQYF
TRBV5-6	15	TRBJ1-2	CASSFGVGVGEGYTF
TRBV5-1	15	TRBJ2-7	CASSWDRPIGYEQYF
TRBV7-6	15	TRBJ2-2	CASSFWLQGKGELFF
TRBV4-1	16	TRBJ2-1	CASSLLGLDSYNEQFF
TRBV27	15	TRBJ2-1	CASSLTGSSYNEQFF
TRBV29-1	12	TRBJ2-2	CSVVGYSGELFF
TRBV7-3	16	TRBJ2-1	CASSLTVRVAYNEQFF
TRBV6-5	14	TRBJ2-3	CASSQGESTDTQYF
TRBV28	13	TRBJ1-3	CASSFYSGNTIYF
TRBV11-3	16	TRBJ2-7	CASSLDPTTSGYEQYF
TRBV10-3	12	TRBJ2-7	CAISEGAHEQYF
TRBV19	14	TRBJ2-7	CASSPRDRAYEQYF
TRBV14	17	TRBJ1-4	CASSPFPSGDVHEKLFF
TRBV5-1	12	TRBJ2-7	CASSEGGYEQYF
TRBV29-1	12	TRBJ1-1	CSGHGVGTEAFF
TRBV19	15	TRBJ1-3	CASRSAITAGNTIYF
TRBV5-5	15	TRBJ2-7	CASSLLTGEAYEQYF